Below, one T cell receptor beta chain is given with its context. This specimen comes from a study of OX40 agonist ivuxolimab in advanced cancers. The CDR3 totals 13 residues. Deletions cut 3 bases from V and 8 bases from J, with 12 bases between. Germline CDR1 and CDR2: LGHNA and YNFKEQ. Sequencing was performed with immunoSEQ multiplex PCR; in TCRdb, only in-frame clones are kept and a portion is missing. The sample comprises approximately 82,000 clones, roughly 85% of which are singletons, and 2% to 3% rests with the top ten. V and J are TRBV4-2 and TRBJ2-3, with D uncertain. This clonotype originated in an adult with an advanced solid tumor such as melanoma, head and neck, liver or kidney cancer. The sample in question was CD4+ or CD8+ T cells sorted from blood, obtained in a trial of the OX40 agonist ivuxolimab. The CDR3 sequence is CASSQVRGGTQYF. The CDR3 DNA follows: TGTGCCAGCAGCCAGGTCAGAGGTGGTACGCAGTATTTT.